Listed below are T cell receptor beta chains from one sample, sequenced in a study of blood T cell repertoires in COVID-19. Some clones are missing from TCRdb's copy, which holds only in-frame ones; the method was immunoSEQ multiplex PCR. The data contain 250,000 or so clones, roughly 89% of them seen just once; the ten biggest clones take up just over 2.5%. Sequencing was done on a sample of PBMCs or T cells enriched from blood (not recorded which). Receptors originate from a woman aged 25 to 39 with acute COVID-19. CDR3s include the opening cysteine and the closing phenylalanine or tryptophan. Each record gives: D gene, V gene, clone size, J gene, CDR3 protein, CDR3 DNA. A D gene is named only where the DNA matches it firmly. Some rows mark clone size as missing; the rest say once, few, many or name a class of expanded clone.

-	TRBV15	-	TRBJ1-1	CATSTGHRIENTEAFF	TGTGCCACCAGCACTGGACACAGGATAGAGAACACTGAAGCTTTCTTT
TRBD2	TRBV11-2	-	TRBJ2-2	CASSLVGTSGGRIGELFF	TGTGCCAGCAGCTTAGTAGGGACTAGCGGGGGGCGTATCGGGGAGCTGTTTTTT
-	TRBV7-6	once	TRBJ1-3	CASSLRGISFGNTIYF	TGTGCCAGCAGCTTAAGGGGGATATCGTTCGGAAACACCATATATTTT
-	TRBV27	-	TRBJ2-3	CASSSQGSLYRDTQYF	TGTGCCAGCAGCAGTCAGGGGTCGTTGTACAGGGATACGCAGTATTTT
-	TRBV6-5	once	TRBJ2-7	CASRGGGSYEQYF	TGTGCCAGCCGAGGCGGAGGCTCCTACGAGCAGTACTTC
-	TRBV20-1	few	TRBJ1-2	CSASEAHPNYGYTF	TGCAGTGCTAGTGAGGCACACCCTAACTATGGCTACACCTTC
TRBD1	TRBV24-1	-	TRBJ2-1	CATSRGQGEQFF	TGTGCCACCAGCAGGGGGCAAGGTGAGCAGTTCTTC
-	TRBV5-1	-	TRBJ1-1	CASSLDQATGGAFF	TGCGCCAGCAGCTTGGACCAAGCCACGGGTGGGGCTTTCTTT
TRBD1	TRBV3-1/TRBV3-2	-	TRBJ2-1	CASSRYEGANYNEQFF	TGTGCCAGCAGCCGATACGAGGGGGCGAACTACAATGAGCAGTTCTTC
-	TRBV2	-	TRBJ2-4	CASMGSLAKNIQYF	TGTGCCAGCATGGGCAGTCTAGCCAAAAACATTCAGTACTTC
TRBD1	TRBV5-6	-	TRBJ1-2	CASRKPGQTLYGYTF	TGTGCCAGCAGAAAACCGGGACAGACCCTCTATGGCTACACCTTC
-	TRBV20-1	-	TRBJ1-1	CSASSGREGEAFF	TGCAGTGCTAGTTCAGGCCGGGAGGGAGAAGCTTTCTTT
TRBD2	TRBV5-4	-	TRBJ2-5	CASTPGLAEQETQYF	TGTGCCAGCACCCCGGGACTAGCGGAGCAAGAGACCCAGTACTTC
-	TRBV11-2	-	TRBJ2-7	CASSLGGATMYEQYF	TGTGCCAGCAGCTTAGGGGGAGCCACAATGTACGAGCAGTACTTC
-	TRBV20-1	-	TRBJ2-7	CSASGGQYYEQYF	TGCAGTGCTAGTGGAGGGCAGTACTACGAGCAGTACTTC
TRBD1	TRBV5-8	-	TRBJ1-6	CASKQTGTGGTPLHF	TGTGCCAGCAAGCAAACTGGGACAGGGGGGACACCCCTCCACTTT
-	TRBV28	-	TRBJ2-5	CAIGQQETQYF	TGTGCCATAGGACAGCAAGAGACCCAGTACTTC
-	TRBV4-1	few	TRBJ1-6	CASSQSEGVEYSPLHF	TGCGCCAGCAGCCAAAGCGAGGGAGTGGAGTATTCACCCCTCCACTTT
-	TRBV20-1	once	TRBJ1-1	CSAIMNTEAFF	TGCAGTGCAATCATGAACACTGAAGCTTTCTTT
TRBD1	TRBV29-1	-	TRBJ2-5	CSVDRTGGETQYF	TGCAGCGTTGACCGGACAGGGGGAGAGACCCAGTACTTC
TRBD1	TRBV5-8	-	TRBJ2-1	CASSPGQGGAVGNEQFF	TGTGCCAGCAGCCCGGGACAGGGGGGCGCCGTAGGCAATGAGCAGTTCTTC
-	TRBV4-1	-	TRBJ1-5	CASSQVGGGYEPQHF	TGCGCCAGCAGCCAAGTAGGGGGGGGCTATGAGCCCCAGCATTTT
TRBD2	TRBV29-1	-	TRBJ2-3	CSVGGSGGVSTDTQYF	TGCAGCGTTGGGGGTAGCGGGGGAGTTAGCACAGATACGCAGTATTTT
-	TRBV18	-	TRBJ1-3	CASSPLGNTIYF	TGTGCCAGCTCACCACTAGGAAACACCATATATTTT
-	TRBV4-1	-	TRBJ1-6	CASSLQDPRLNSPLHF	TGCGCCAGCAGCCTCCAAGACCCTAGGTTGAATTCACCCCTCCACTTT
TRBD2	TRBV19	-	TRBJ2-7	CASRAGGASSYEQYF	TGTGCCAGTAGGGCGGGGGGAGCATCTTCCTACGAGCAGTACTTC
TRBD1	TRBV28	-	TRBJ1-5	CASSPPGQGAPSNQPQHF	TGTGCCAGCAGTCCACCGGGACAGGGGGCGCCGAGCAATCAGCCCCAGCATTTT
TRBD2	TRBV27	-	TRBJ2-5	CASSPLRGGQETQYF	TGTGCCAGCAGTCCCCTCCGGGGGGGGCAAGAGACCCAGTACTTC
-	TRBV21-1	few	TRBJ1-2	CASSNFGGQGALGYTF	TGTGCCAGCAGCAATTTTGGGGGACAGGGGGCGCTTGGCTACACCTTC
TRBD1	TRBV7-9	-	TRBJ1-6	CASSFGQENSPLHF	TGTGCCAGCAGCTTCGGACAGGAGAATTCACCCCTCCACTTT
TRBD1	TRBV6-5	-	TRBJ1-6	CASSWTGQGSPLHF	TGTGCCAGCAGTTGGACAGGGCAAGGTTCACCCCTCCACTTT
-	TRBV13	-	TRBJ1-2	CASSYRQPNYGYTF	TGTGCCAGCAGCTACAGACAGCCTAACTATGGCTACACCTTC
-	TRBV28	-	TRBJ2-5	CASSPSRARETQYF	TGTGCCAGCAGCCCATCGAGGGCGCGGGAGACCCAGTACTTC
-	TRBV10-1	few	TRBJ1-3	CASSDPENTIYF	TGCGCCAGCTCTGATCCAGAAAACACCATATATTTT
-	TRBV5-1	few	TRBJ1-1	CASSFQGIEAFF	TGCGCCAGCAGCTTCCAGGGGATTGAAGCTTTCTTT
-	TRBV5-1	few	TRBJ1-2	CASSLEGRVGYGYTF	TGCGCCAGCAGCTTGGAGGGCAGGGTGGGCTATGGCTACACCTTC
TRBD1	TRBV19	-	TRBJ1-1	CASSSRQGGRYTEAFF	TGTGCCAGTAGTTCCAGACAGGGAGGAAGGTACACTGAAGCTTTCTTT
TRBD2	TRBV19	-	TRBJ2-1	CASSPPGTSGSNEQFF	TGTGCCAGTAGTCCCCCCGGGACTAGCGGTTCCAATGAGCAGTTCTTC
TRBD1	TRBV29-1	-	TRBJ1-4	CSVGGTGDEKLFF	TGCAGCGTTGGCGGGACAGGGGATGAAAAACTGTTTTTT
-	TRBV13	-	TRBJ1-1	CASSFVQNTEAFF	TGTGCCAGCAGCTTTGTCCAAAACACTGAAGCTTTCTTT
-	TRBV21-1	once	TRBJ1-3	CASSEQGWVSGNTIYF	TGTGCCAGCAGCGAACAGGGTTGGGTCTCTGGAAACACCATATATTTT
TRBD1	TRBV5-1	-	TRBJ1-6	CASSSGQDESPLHF	TGCGCCAGCAGCTCAGGACAGGATGAATCACCCCTCCACTTT
TRBD1	TRBV7-2	-	TRBJ2-7	CASSPDRGTPRRYF	TGTGCCAGCAGTCCAGACAGGGGCACTCCCCGGCGGTACTTC
TRBD1	TRBV10-3	-	TRBJ1-5	CAIGTGDSNQPQHF	TGTGCCATTGGGACAGGGGATAGCAATCAGCCCCAGCATTTT
-	TRBV12-3/TRBV12-4	-	TRBJ1-1	CASTREQVEAFF	TGTGCCAGCACCCGAGAACAGGTTGAAGCTTTCTTT
TRBD1	TRBV5-1	-	TRBJ2-5	CASSSGTAETQYF	TGCGCCAGCAGCTCTGGGACAGCAGAGACCCAGTACTTC
-	TRBV19	-	TRBJ2-3	CASRSPEADTQYF	TGTGCCAGTAGGTCCCCCGAGGCAGATACGCAGTATTTT
-	TRBV19	-	TRBJ1-2	CASRRSASYGYTF	TGTGCCAGTAGGAGGAGCGCCTCCTATGGCTACACCTTC
TRBD1	TRBV6-5	-	TRBJ1-3	CASLGQVGNTIYF	TGTGCCAGCTTAGGACAGGTTGGAAACACCATATATTTT